Listed below are T cell receptor beta chains from one sample, sequenced in a study of neurological immune-mediated disorders. TCRdb re-called the 5' RACE reads through MiXCR, storing one row per CDR3 protein. The sample lists over 55,000 distinct CDR3 sequences; roughly 10% were seen once. Sequenced sample: PBMCs. The receptors originated from a male donor with HTLV-1-associated myelopathy (HAM/TSP). CDR3s include the opening cysteine and the closing phenylalanine or tryptophan. The D gene is left open where the match is weak. Rows give clone size only sometimes, using once, few, many, or a class for an expanded clone.

v_gene	j_gene	abundance	d_gene	CDR3aa	CDR3nt
TRBV7-8	TRBJ2-1	.	TRBD1	CASSSEPRDSYNEQFF	TGTGCCAGCAGCTCGGAACCCCGGGACAGTTACAATGAGCAGTTCTTC
TRBV20-1	TRBJ2-2	many	TRBD1	CSAPGTGVRGTGELFF	TGCAGTGCACCCGGGACAGGGGTTAGGGGCACCGGGGAGCTGTTTTTT
TRBV5-4	TRBJ1-6	few	TRBD1	CASSFHTGVDSPLHF	TGTGCCAGCAGCTTCCACACAGGGGTGGATTCACCCCTCCACTTT
TRBV20-1	TRBJ2-1	many	TRBD2	CSARVLAGRSSYNEQFF	TGCAGTGCTAGAGTGCTAGCGGGGCGAAGCTCCTACAATGAGCAGTTCTTC
TRBV28	TRBJ1-2	many	TRBD1	CASSALFGTGSPYGYTF	TGTGCCAGCAGTGCCCTTTTCGGGACAGGGTCACCCTATGGCTACACCTTC
TRBV5-1	TRBJ1-5	many	TRBD1	CASPDRDNQPQHF	TGCGCCAGCCCGGACAGGGACAATCAGCCCCAGCATTTT
TRBV25-1	TRBJ1-1	many	.	CASTPGGVGTEAFF	TGTGCCAGCACGCCTGGTGGCGTAGGCACTGAAGCTTTCTTT
TRBV12-3/TRBV12-4	TRBJ2-1	.	.	CASNRNRNEQFF	TGTGCCAGCAATAGGAATCGCAATGAGCAGTTCTTC
TRBV24-1	TRBJ2-1	many	.	CATSPSVSYNEQFF	TGTGCCACCAGCCCTAGCGTCTCCTACAATGAGCAGTTCTTC
TRBV18	TRBJ2-3	few	TRBD1	CASSPPTGADTQYF	TGTGCCAGCTCACCACCGACAGGGGCGGATACGCAGTATTTT
TRBV15	TRBJ1-2	many	.	CATSRDLALNYGYTF	TGTGCCACCAGCAGAGATCTTGCGCTGAACTATGGCTACACCTTC
TRBV5-1	TRBJ2-3	many	TRBD1	CASSSGTGVEADTQYF	TGCGCCAGCAGCTCCGGGACAGGGGTGGAGGCAGATACGCAGTATTTT
TRBV7-9	TRBJ2-3	many	.	CASSLARGDTQYF	TGTGCCAGCAGCTTAGCCAGGGGAGATACGCAGTATTTT
TRBV10-3	TRBJ1-5	many	.	CAISVSMGSNQPQHF	TGTGCCATCAGTGTGTCAATGGGTAGCAATCAGCCCCAGCATTTT
TRBV7-9	TRBJ1-1	many	.	CASSYPGGFGRTEAFF	TGTGCCAGCAGCTACCCCGGGGGCTTTGGACGCACTGAAGCTTTCTTT
TRBV20-1	TRBJ2-5	many	TRBD2	CSARDRRSGGVLETQYF	TGCAGTGCTAGAGATAGGAGGAGCGGGGGGGTTTTGGAGACCCAGTACTTC
TRBV16	TRBJ2-5	.	.	CASSQLGQPQEAQYF	TGTGCCAGCAGCCAATTGGGGCAGCCTCAAGAGGCCCAGTACTTC
TRBV11-2	TRBJ1-1	many	.	CASSLLVPNTEAFF	TGTGCCAGCAGCTTATTAGTCCCGAACACTGAAGCTTTCTTT
TRBV6-6	TRBJ1-2	many	.	CASSPMWGYTF	TGTGCCAGCAGTCCGATGTGGGGCTACACCTTC
TRBV30	TRBJ2-5	many	.	CAWSNQETQYF	TGTGCCTGGAGTAACCAAGAGACCCAGTACTTC
TRBV28	TRBJ2-5	many	TRBD2	CASTPIRGDSGEEETQYF	TGTGCCAGCACCCCTATTCGAGGAGATAGCGGGGAGGAAGAGACCCAGTACTTC
TRBV6-2/TRBV6-3	TRBJ1-1	few	TRBD1	CASNYPGGVNTEAFF	TGTGCCAGCAATTACCCAGGGGGGGTGAACACTGAAGCTTTCTTT
TRBV5-1	TRBJ2-3	many	.	CASSLEYGKDTQYF	TGCGCCAGCAGCTTGGAATACGGTAAAGATACGCAGTATTTT
TRBV20-1	TRBJ2-2	many	.	CSASPGGAIQRELFF	TGCAGTGCTTCTCCTGGGGGGGCGATACAAAGGGAGCTGTTTTTT
TRBV6-5	TRBJ1-6	.	TRBD1	CASSQLRDRVGGSVNSPLHF	TGTGCCAGCAGTCAGCTCCGGGACAGGGTAGGAGGTTCGGTAAATTCACCCCTCCACTTT
TRBV27	TRBJ2-2	.	TRBD2	CASRLIGLAGTQRGNGELFF	TGTGCCAGCAGGCTTATCGGACTAGCGGGGACCCAAAGGGGCAACGGGGAGCTGTTTTTT
TRBV6-6	TRBJ1-1	many	.	CASSLHTEAFF	TGTGCCAGCAGCCTCCACACTGAAGCTTTCTTT
TRBV18	TRBJ2-3	many	.	CASSLPSAKTDTQYF	TGTGCCAGCTCACTACCTAGCGCTAAGACAGATACGCAGTATTTT
TRBV27	TRBJ2-1	once	TRBD2	CASSLSPASGGVIEQFF	TGTGCCAGCAGTTTATCCCCGGCTAGCGGGGGGGTTATTGAGCAGTTCTTC
TRBV25-1	TRBJ1-5	many	.	CASSEWGSNQPQHF	TGTGCCAGCAGTGAATGGGGTAGCAATCAGCCCCAGCATTTT
TRBV7-2	TRBJ1-4	many	.	CASSLGGVNEKLFF	TGTGCCAGCAGCTTAGGAGGGGTAAATGAAAAACTGTTTTTT
TRBV20-1	TRBJ2-3	many	TRBD2	CSARVPAGGLWVRTDTQYF	TGCAGTGCTAGAGTTCCAGCGGGGGGGCTTTGGGTTAGAACAGATACGCAGTATTTT
TRBV5-1	TRBJ2-5	.	TRBD2	CASSFVAGANQETQYF	TGCGCCAGCAGCTTCGTAGCGGGGGCCAACCAAGAGACCCAGTACTTC
TRBV7-3	TRBJ1-1	many	.	CASSLYMDTEAFF	TGTGCCAGCAGCTTATACATGGACACTGAAGCTTTCTTT
TRBV19	TRBJ1-1	many	TRBD1	CASDMFSGGTEAFF	TGTGCCAGTGACATGTTTTCAGGGGGCACTGAAGCTTTCTTT
TRBV3-1	TRBJ1-4	many	.	CASSRWREKLFF	TGTGCCAGCAGCCGATGGCGGGAAAAACTGTTTTTT
TRBV7-8	TRBJ1-3	many	.	CASSLVAGGIRNTIYF	TGTGCCAGCAGCTTAGTTGCGGGGGGGATACGAAACACCATATATTTT
TRBV5-1	TRBJ2-5	many	.	CASSHRDLSETQYF	TGCGCCAGCAGCCACCGGGACTTGTCGGAGACCCAGTACTTC
TRBV5-5	TRBJ2-7	many	TRBD1	CASSFFGTASYEQYF	TGTGCCAGCAGCTTCTTCGGGACAGCGTCCTACGAGCAGTACTTC
TRBV20-1	TRBJ1-3	many	.	CSARVTVSGNTIYF	TGCAGTGCTAGAGTTACGGTCTCTGGAAACACCATATATTTT
TRBV10-3	TRBJ2-5	many	TRBD2	CAISGDSSGAPRETQYF	TGTGCCATCAGTGGGGATTCTAGCGGGGCCCCGCGGGAGACCCAGTACTTC
TRBV4-3	TRBJ1-1	many	.	CASSQDVLESEAFF	TGCGCCAGCAGCCAAGATGTTTTGGAGTCTGAAGCTTTCTTT
TRBV4-3	TRBJ2-7	many	.	CASSHSQDYEQYF	TGCGCCAGCAGCCATTCCCAGGACTACGAGCAGTACTTC
TRBV7-6	TRBJ1-4	many	TRBD1	CASSLGGQSAYEKLFF	TGTGCCAGCAGCTTAGGGGGACAGAGCGCCTATGAAAAACTGTTTTTT
TRBV29-1	TRBJ2-2	many	TRBD1	CSVWQGVVGELFF	TGCAGCGTTTGGCAGGGGGTGGTCGGGGAGCTGTTTTTT
TRBV20-1	TRBJ2-1	few	TRBD2	CSARTSGGDFYNEQFF	TGCAGTGCTAGGACTAGCGGGGGGGATTTCTACAATGAGCAGTTCTTC
TRBV7-2	TRBJ1-4	many	TRBD1	CASSFGDRASNEKLFF	TGTGCCAGCAGCTTTGGAGACAGGGCCTCTAATGAAAAACTGTTTTTT
TRBV20-1	TRBJ2-7	many	TRBD1	CSARRTLGTAAYEQYF	TGCAGTGCTAGAAGAACCCTCGGGACAGCAGCCTACGAGCAGTACTTC
TRBV9	TRBJ1-2	.	.	CASSGGDRPFYGYTF	TGTGCCAGCAGCGGGGGGGATAGGCCATTCTATGGCTACACCTTC
TRBV10-2	TRBJ2-7	many	.	CASSPVYEQYF	TGCGCCAGCAGTCCGGTCTACGAGCAGTACTTC
TRBV5-5	TRBJ2-2	.	TRBD1	CASSPGDRDAGELFF	TGTGCCAGCAGCCCTGGGGACAGGGATGCCGGGGAGCTGTTTTTT
TRBV12-3/TRBV12-4	TRBJ2-7	many	.	CASSLQSSYEQYF	TGTGCCAGCAGCCTACAGAGCTCCTACGAGCAGTACTTC
TRBV20-1	TRBJ1-1	many	.	CSASKTVRDTEAFF	TGCAGTGCTAGTAAGACAGTACGGGACACTGAAGCTTTCTTT
TRBV5-1	TRBJ2-3	many	TRBD1	CASSGRGQGSTDTQYF	TGCGCCAGCAGCGGCAGAGGACAGGGGAGCACAGATACGCAGTATTTT
TRBV7-6	TRBJ2-7	many	TRBD2	CASSLGLGTSGSYEQYF	TGTGCCAGCAGCTTAGGGTTGGGGACTAGCGGCTCCTACGAGCAGTACTTC
TRBV5-1	TRBJ1-2	many	.	CASSLDSGGGYTF	TGCGCCAGCAGCTTGGACAGTGGTGGTGGCTACACCTTC
TRBV6-2/TRBV6-3	TRBJ2-1	many	.	CASSYGIHNEQFF	TGTGCCAGCAGTTACGGTATCCACAATGAGCAGTTCTTC
TRBV19	TRBJ2-1	.	.	CASSGGAASSYNEQFF	TGTGCCAGTAGTGGGGGCGCGGCCAGCTCCTACAATGAGCAGTTCTTC
TRBV12-3/TRBV12-4	TRBJ1-5	.	.	CANSFESNQTQHF	TGTGCCAACAGTTTTGAAAGCAATCAGACCCAGCATTTT